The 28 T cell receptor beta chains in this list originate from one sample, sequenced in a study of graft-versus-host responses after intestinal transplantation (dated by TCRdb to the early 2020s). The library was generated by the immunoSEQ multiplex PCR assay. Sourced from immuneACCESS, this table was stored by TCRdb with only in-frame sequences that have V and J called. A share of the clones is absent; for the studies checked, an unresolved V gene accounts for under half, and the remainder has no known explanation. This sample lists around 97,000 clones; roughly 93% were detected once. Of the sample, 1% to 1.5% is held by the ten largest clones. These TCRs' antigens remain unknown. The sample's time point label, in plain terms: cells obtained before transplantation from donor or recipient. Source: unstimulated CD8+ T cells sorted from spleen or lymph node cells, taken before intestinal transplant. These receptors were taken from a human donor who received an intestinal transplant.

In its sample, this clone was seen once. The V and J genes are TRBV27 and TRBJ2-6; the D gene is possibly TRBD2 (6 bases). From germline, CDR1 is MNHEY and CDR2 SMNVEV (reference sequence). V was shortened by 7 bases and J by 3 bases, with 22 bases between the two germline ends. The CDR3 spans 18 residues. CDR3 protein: CASTSGGWGVGGANVLTF. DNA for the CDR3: TGTGCCAGCACCTCCGGAGGGTGGGGGGTTGGTGGGGCCAACGTCCTGACTTTC.

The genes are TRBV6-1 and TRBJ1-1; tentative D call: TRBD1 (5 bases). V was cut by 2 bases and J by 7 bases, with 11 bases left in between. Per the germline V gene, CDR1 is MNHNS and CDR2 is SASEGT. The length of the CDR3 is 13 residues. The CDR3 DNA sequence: TGTGCCAGCAGTGAAAAACTGACAGATGAAGCTTTCTTT. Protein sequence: CASSEKLTDEAFF.

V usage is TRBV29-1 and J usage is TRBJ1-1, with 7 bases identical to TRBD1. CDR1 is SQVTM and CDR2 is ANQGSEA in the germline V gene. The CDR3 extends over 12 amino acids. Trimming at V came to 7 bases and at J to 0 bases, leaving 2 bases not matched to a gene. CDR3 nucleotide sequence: TGCAGCGGACAGGGACTGAACACTGAAGCTTTCTTT. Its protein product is CSGQGLNTEAFF.

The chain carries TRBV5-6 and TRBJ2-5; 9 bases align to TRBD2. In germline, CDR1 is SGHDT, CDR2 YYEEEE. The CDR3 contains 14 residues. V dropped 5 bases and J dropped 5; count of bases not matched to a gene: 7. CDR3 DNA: TGTGCCAGCAGGGAGGCGGGGGGGCAGGAGACCCAGTACTTC. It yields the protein CASREAGGQETQYF.

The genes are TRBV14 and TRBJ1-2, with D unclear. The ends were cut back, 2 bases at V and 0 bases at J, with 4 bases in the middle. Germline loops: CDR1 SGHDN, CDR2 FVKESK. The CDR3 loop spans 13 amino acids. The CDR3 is CASSQSPNYGYTF. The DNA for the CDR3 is TGTGCCAGCAGCCAAAGTCCTAACTATGGCTACACCTTC.

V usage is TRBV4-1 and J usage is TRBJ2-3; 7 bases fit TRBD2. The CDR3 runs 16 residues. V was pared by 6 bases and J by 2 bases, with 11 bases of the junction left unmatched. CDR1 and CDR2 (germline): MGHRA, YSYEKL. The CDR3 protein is CASSLETSSNTDTQYF. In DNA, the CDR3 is TGCGCCAGCAGTCTAGAGACTAGCTCAAACACAGATACGCAGTATTTT.

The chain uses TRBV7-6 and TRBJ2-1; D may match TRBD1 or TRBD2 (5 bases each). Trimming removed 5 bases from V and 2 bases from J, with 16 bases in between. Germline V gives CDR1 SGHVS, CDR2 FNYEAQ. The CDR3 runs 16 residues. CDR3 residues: CASSRDPGPTYNEQFF. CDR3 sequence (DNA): TGTGCCAGCAGCCGGGACCCCGGACCGACCTACAATGAGCAGTTCTTC.

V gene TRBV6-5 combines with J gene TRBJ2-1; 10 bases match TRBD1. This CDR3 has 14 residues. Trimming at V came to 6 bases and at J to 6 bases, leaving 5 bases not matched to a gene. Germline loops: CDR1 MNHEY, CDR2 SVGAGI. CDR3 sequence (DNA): TGTGCCAGCAGGGGACAGGGGAGGGGCAATGAGCAGTTCTTC. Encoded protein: CASRGQGRGNEQFF.

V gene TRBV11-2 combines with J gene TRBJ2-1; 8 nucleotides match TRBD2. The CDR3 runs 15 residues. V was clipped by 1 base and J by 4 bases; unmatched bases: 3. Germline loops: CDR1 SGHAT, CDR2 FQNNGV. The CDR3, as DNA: TGTGCCAGCAGCTTAGGTGGCGGGGGGTACAATGAGCAGTTCTTC. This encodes CASSLGGGGYNEQFF.

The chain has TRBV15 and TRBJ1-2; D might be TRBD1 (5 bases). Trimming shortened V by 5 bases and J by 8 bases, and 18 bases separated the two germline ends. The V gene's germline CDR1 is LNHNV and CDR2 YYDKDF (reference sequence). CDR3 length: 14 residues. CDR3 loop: CATSSFQGLEGYTF. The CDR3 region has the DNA TGTGCCACCAGCTCTTTCCAGGGTCTGGAGGGCTACACCTTC.

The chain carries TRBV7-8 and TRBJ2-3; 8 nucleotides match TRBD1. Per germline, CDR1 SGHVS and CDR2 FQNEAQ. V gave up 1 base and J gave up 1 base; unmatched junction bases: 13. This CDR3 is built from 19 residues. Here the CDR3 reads CASSLVPLAGGLGTDTQYF. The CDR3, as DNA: TGTGCCAGCAGCTTAGTACCACTTGCAGGGGGCCTCGGCACAGATACGCAGTATTTT.

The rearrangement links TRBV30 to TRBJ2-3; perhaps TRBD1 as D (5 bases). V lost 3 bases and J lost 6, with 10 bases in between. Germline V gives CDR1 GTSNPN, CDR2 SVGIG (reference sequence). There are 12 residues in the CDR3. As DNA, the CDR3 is TGTGCCTGGAGCCCCCCAGGGGATACGCAGTATTTT. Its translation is CAWSPPGDTQYF.

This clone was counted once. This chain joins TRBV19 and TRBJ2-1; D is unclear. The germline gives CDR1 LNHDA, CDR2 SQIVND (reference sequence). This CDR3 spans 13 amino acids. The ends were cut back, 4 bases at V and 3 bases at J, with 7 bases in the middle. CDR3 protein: CASSTGVYNEQFF. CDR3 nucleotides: TGTGCCAGTAGTACAGGAGTCTACAATGAGCAGTTCTTC.

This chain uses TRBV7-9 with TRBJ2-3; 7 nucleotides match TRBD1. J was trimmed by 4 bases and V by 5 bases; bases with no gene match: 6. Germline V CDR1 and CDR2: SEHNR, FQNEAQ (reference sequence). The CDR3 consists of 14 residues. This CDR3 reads CASSQTGPSDTQYF. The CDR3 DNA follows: TGTGCCAGCAGCCAGACAGGGCCATCAGATACGCAGTATTTT. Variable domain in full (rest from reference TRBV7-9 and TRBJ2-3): DTGVSQNPRHKITKRGQNVTFRCDPISEHNRLYWYRQTLGQGPEFLTYFQNEAQLEKSRLLSDRFSAERPKGSFSTLEIQRTEQGDSAMYLCASSQTGPSDTQYFGPGTRLTVL.

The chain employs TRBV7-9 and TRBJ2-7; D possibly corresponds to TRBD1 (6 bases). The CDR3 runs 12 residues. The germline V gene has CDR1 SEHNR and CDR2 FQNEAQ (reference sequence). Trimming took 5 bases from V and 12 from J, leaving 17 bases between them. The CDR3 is CASSLGQLEVYF. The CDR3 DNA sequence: TGTGCCAGCAGCCTAGGACAGTTAGAAGTGTACTTC.

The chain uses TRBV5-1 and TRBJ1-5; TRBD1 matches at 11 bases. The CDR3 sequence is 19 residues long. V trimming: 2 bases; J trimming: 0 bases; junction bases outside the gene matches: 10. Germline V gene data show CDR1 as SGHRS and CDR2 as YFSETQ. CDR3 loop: CASSFLGTGGNYSNQPQHF. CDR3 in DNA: TGCGCCAGCAGCTTCCTAGGGACAGGGGGTAATTATAGCAATCAGCCCCAGCATTTT. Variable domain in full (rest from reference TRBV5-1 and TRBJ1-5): KAGVTQTPRYLIKTRGQQVTLSCSPISGHRSVSWYQQTPGQGLQFLFEYFSETQRNKGNFPGRFSGRQFSNSRSEMNVSTLELGDSALYLCASSFLGTGGNYSNQPQHFGDGTRLSIL.

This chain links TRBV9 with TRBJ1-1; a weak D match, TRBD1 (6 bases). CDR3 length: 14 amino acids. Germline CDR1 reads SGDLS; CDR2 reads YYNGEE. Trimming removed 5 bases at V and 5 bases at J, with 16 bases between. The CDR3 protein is CASRRGLGGTEAFF. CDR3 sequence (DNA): TGTGCCAGCAGGAGGGGGTTGGGGGGGACTGAAGCTTTCTTT.

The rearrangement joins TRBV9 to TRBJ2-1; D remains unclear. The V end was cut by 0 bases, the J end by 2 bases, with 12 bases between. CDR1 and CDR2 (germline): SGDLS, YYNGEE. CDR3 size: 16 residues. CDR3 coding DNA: TGTGCCAGCAGCGTAGGTCATAGCTCGACCTACAATGAGCAGTTCTTC. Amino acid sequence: CASSVGHSSTYNEQFF.

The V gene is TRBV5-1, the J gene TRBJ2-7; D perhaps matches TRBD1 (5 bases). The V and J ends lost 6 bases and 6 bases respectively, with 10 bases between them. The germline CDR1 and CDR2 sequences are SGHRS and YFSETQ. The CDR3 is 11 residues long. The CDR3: CASNKGPEQYF. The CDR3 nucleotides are TGCGCCAGCAACAAGGGGCCCGAGCAGTACTTC.

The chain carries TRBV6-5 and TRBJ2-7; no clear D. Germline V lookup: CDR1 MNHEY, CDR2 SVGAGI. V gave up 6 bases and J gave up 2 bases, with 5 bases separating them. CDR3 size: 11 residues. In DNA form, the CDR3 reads TGTGCCAGCAGACATGCCTACGAGCAGTACTTC. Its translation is CASRHAYEQYF.

The CDR3 is CASRGTTGPEQYF. CDR3 nucleotide sequence: TGTGCCAGCAGGGGGACTACAGGGCCCGAGCAGTACTTC. This chain connects TRBV7-9 to TRBJ2-7, with D possibly being TRBD2 (7 bases). The length of the CDR3 is 13 residues. V gave up 6 bases and J gave up 6 bases, with 15 bases separating them. Germline CDR1 SEHNR, CDR2 FQNEAQ (reference sequence).

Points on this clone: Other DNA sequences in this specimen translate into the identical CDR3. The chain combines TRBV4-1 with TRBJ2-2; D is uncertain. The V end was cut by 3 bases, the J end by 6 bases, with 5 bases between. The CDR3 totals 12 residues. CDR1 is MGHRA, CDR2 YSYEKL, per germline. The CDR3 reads CASSHLAGELFF. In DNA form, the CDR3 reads TGCGCCAGCAGCCACCTGGCCGGGGAGCTGTTTTTT.

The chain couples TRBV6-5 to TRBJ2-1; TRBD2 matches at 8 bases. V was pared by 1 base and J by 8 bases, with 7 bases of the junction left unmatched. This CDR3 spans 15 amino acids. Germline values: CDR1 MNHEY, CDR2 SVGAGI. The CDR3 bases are TGTGCCAGCAGTTACTTTGCGGGGGGTAGTTATGAGCAGTTCTTC. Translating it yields CASSYFAGGSYEQFF.

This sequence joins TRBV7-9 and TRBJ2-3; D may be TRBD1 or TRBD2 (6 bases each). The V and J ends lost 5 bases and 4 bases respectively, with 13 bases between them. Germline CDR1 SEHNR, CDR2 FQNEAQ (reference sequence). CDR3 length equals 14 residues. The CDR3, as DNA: TGTGCCAGCAGCCAGGAGGGGGGCGCAGATACGCAGTATTTT. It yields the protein CASSQEGGADTQYF.

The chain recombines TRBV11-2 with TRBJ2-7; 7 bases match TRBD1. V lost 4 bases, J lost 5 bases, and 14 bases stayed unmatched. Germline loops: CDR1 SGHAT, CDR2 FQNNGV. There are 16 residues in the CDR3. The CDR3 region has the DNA TGTGCCAGCAGCTCCGGACAGGAGGTTCTGAGGCACGAGCAGTACTTC. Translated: CASSSGQEVLRHEQYF.

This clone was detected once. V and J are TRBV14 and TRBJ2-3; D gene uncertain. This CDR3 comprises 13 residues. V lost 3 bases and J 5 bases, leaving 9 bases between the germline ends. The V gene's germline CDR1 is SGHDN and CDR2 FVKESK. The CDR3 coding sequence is TGTGCCAGCAGCCACCTGGACGTAGATACGCAGTATTTT. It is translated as CASSHLDVDTQYF.

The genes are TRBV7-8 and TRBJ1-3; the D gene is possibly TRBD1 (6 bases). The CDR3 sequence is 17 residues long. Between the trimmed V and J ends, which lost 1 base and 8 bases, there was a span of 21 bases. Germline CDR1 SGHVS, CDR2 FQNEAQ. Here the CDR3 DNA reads TGTGCCAGCAGCTTAGTGGGGGGTCAGGGGATGGGAGACACCATATATTTT. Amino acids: CASSLVGGQGMGDTIYF.

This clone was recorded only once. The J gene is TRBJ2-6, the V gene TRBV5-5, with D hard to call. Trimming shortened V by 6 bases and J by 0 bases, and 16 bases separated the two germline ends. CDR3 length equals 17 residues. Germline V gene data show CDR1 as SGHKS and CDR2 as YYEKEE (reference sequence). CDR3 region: CASNPPGAPSGANVLTF. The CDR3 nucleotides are TGTGCCAGCAACCCACCCGGAGCCCCCTCTGGGGCCAACGTCCTGACTTTC.